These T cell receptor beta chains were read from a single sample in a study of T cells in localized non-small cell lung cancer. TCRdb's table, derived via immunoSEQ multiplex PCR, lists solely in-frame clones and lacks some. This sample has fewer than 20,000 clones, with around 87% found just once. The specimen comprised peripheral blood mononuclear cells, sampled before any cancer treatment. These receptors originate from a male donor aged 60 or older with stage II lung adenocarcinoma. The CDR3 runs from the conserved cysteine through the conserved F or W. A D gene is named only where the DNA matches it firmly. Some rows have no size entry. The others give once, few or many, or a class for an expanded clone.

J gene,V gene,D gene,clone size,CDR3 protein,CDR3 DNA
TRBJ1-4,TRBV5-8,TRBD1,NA,CASSLIQRTGGEKLFF,TGTGCCAGCAGCTTGATACAACGGACAGGTGGGGAAAAACTGTTTTTT
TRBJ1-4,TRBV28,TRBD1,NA,CASTPDRVNEKLFF,TGTGCCAGCACCCCGGACAGGGTTAATGAAAAACTGTTTTTT
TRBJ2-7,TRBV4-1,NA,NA,CASSQVGGQGRSEQYF,TGCGCCAGCAGCCAAGTAGGGGGGCAGGGAAGATCCGAGCAGTACTTC
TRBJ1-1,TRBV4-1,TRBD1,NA,CASSQIRDSTMNTEAFF,TGCGCCAGCAGCCAAATCCGGGACAGCACCATGAACACTGAAGCTTTCTTT
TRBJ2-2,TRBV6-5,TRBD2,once,CASTPASGRIGELFF,TGTGCCAGCACCCCTGCTAGCGGGAGAATCGGGGAGCTGTTTTTT
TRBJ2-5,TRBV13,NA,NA,CASSLRELQETQYF,TGTGCCAGCAGCCTCCGGGAGCTCCAAGAGACCCAGTACTTC
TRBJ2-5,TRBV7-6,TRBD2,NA,CASAASGQETQYF,TGTGCCAGCGCGGCTAGCGGGCAAGAGACCCAGTACTTC
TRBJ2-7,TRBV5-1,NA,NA,CASSLVVSPYEQYF,TGCGCCAGCAGCTTGGTAGTGAGTCCCTACGAGCAGTACTTC
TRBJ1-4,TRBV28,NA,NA,CASRVGGGEKLFF,TGTGCCAGCCGTGTGGGGGGGGGTGAAAAACTGTTTTTT
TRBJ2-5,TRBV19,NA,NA,CASSSQEAYQETQYF,TGTGCCAGTAGTAGCCAGGAGGCCTACCAAGAGACCCAGTACTTC
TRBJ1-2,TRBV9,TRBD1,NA,CASSRGQDNYGYTF,TGTGCCAGCAGCCGTGGACAGGATAACTATGGCTACACCTTC
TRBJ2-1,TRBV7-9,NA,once,CASSFVRGGYNEQFF,TGTGCCAGCAGCTTTGTTAGGGGGGGTTACAATGAGCAGTTCTTC
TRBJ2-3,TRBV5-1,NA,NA,CASSLGGTLQADTQYF,TGCGCCAGCAGCTTGGGAGGGACCCTCCAGGCAGATACGCAGTATTTT
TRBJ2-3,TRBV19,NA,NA,CATNKWEDGTDTQYF,TGTGCCACCAATAAGTGGGAGGACGGTACAGATACGCAGTATTTT
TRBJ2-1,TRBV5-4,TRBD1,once,CASSREDRGQEQFF,TGTGCCAGCAGCCGAGAGGACAGGGGGCAGGAGCAGTTCTTC
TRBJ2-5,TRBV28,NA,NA,CASSLGGRRETQYF,TGTGCCAGCAGTTTAGGGGGAAGGAGGGAGACCCAGTACTTC
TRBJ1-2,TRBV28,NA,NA,CASGPDGGYGYTF,TGTGCCAGCGGGCCGGACGGGGGCTATGGCTACACCTTC
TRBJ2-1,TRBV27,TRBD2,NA,CASSSGVAGGRSEQFF,TGTGCCAGCAGTTCGGGCGTAGCGGGAGGGCGTAGTGAGCAGTTCTTC
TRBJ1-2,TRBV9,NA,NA,CASSVGRMDGYTF,TGTGCCAGCAGCGTAGGTAGGATGGATGGCTACACCTTC
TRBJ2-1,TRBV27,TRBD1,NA,CASSRDRGVNEQFF,TGTGCCAGCAGTAGGGACAGGGGGGTAAATGAGCAGTTCTTC
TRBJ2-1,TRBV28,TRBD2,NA,CASSSPLTSGPEDEQFF,TGTGCCAGCAGTTCCCCCCTGACTAGCGGGCCCGAGGATGAGCAGTTCTTC
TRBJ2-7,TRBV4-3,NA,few,CASSHNVQGEQYF,TGCGCCAGCAGCCATAACGTTCAAGGCGAGCAGTACTTC
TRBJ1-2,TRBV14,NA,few,CASSQRRTGYGYTF,TGTGCCAGCAGCCAGAGGAGGACGGGGTATGGCTACACCTTC
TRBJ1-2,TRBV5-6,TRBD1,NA,CASTSFLGGQGAAGYTF,TGTGCCAGCACCTCTTTCTTGGGGGGACAGGGGGCGGCTGGCTACACCTTC
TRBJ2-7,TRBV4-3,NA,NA,CASSRRGGATYEQYF,TGCGCCAGCAGCAGGCGGGGCGGAGCTACCTACGAGCAGTACTTC
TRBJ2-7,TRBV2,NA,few,CASSDYEQYF,TGTGCCAGCAGTGATTACGAGCAGTACTTC
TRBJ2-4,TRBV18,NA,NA,CASSPPPGGGIQYF,TGTGCCAGCTCACCACCTCCAGGCGGCGGCATTCAGTACTTC
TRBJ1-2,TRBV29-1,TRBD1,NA,CSVEDRGLGYTF,TGCAGCGTTGAAGACAGGGGGCTAGGCTACACCTTC
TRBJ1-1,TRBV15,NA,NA,CATRRRDGMNTEAFF,TGTGCCACCAGACGAAGGGATGGGATGAACACTGAAGCTTTCTTT
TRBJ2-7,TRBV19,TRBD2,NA,CASKGGLAGSYEQYF,TGTGCCAGTAAAGGGGGACTAGCGGGTTCCTACGAGCAGTACTTC
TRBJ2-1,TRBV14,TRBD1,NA,CASSPNLRGSSYNEQFF,TGTGCCAGCAGCCCAAATCTCAGGGGGAGCTCCTACAATGAGCAGTTCTTC
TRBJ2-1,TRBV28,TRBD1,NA,CATDGTGDSYEQFF,TGTGCCACGGACGGGACAGGAGATAGCTATGAGCAGTTCTTC
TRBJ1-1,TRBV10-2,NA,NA,CASSENDNTEAFF,TGCGCCAGCAGTGAGAATGACAACACTGAAGCTTTCTTT
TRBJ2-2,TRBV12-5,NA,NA,CASGFEAGELFF,TGTGCTAGTGGTTTCGAGGCCGGGGAGCTGTTTTTT
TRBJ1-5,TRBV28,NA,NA,CASSRVDQPQHF,TGTGCCAGCAGCCGGGTGGATCAGCCCCAGCATTTT
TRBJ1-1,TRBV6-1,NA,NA,CASSEGGAGAFF,TGTGCCAGCAGTGAGGGGGGGGCCGGTGCTTTCTTT
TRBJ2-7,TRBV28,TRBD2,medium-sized,CASRGVGGRSEQYF,TGTGCCAGCAGAGGGGTCGGCGGGAGGAGCGAGCAGTACTTC
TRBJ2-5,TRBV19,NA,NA,CASSAVGGVQETQYF,TGTGCCAGTAGTGCCGTAGGGGGGGTCCAAGAGACCCAGTACTTC
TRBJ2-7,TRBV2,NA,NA,CASSGAGRGEQYF,TGTGCCAGCAGTGGGGCGGGACGGGGCGAGCAGTACTTC
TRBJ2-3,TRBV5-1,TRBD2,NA,CASSLVGGSGDTQYF,TGCGCCAGCAGCTTGGTGGGAGGGAGCGGAGATACGCAGTATTTT
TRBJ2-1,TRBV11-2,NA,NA,CASVDQRSYNEQFF,TGTGCCAGCGTAGACCAGCGCTCCTACAATGAGCAGTTCTTC
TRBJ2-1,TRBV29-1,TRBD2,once,CSVRLAGGQGEQFF,TGCAGCGTGAGACTAGCGGGAGGGCAGGGTGAGCAGTTCTTC
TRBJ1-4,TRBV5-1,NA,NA,CASSSRGIGEKLFF,TGCGCCAGCAGCTCAAGGGGCATCGGTGAAAAACTGTTTTTT
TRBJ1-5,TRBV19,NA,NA,CASSSAMGHGNQPQHF,TGTGCCAGTAGTTCCGCGATGGGTCATGGTAATCAGCCCCAGCATTTT
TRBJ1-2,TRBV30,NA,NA,CAWRQGQGYGYTF,TGTGCCTGGAGGCAAGGGCAAGGCTATGGCTACACCTTC
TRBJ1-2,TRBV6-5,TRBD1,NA,CATYRTGKGYGYTF,TGTGCCACTTACCGGACAGGGAAGGGCTATGGCTACACCTTC
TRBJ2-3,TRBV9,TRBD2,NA,CASTAGTDTQYF,TGTGCCAGCACAGCGGGAACAGATACGCAGTATTTT